This TCR beta chain emerged from a study of blood T cell repertoires in COVID-19. On the study more broadly: Italy, Spain and the United States were the sources of the convalescent and acute COVID-19 samples. Sources were T cells, B-cell-depleted T cells, or PBMCs; the material itself was cDNA or gDNA.

In the study's own analysis: Reference gene primer amplification yielded estimated nucleated cell counts. Clones were sequenced by immunoSEQ multiplex PCR, and TCRdb holds only the in-frame ones, with some missing. The V and J calls and clone size were taken over from that table, and D and trimming were inferred from the DNA. Among around 390,000 clones listed, around nine tenths were seen once. Either two negative PCRs, clearance, or symptom resolution qualified Cohort 3 donors as recovered. This CDR3 is 15 amino acids long. Trimming removed 5 bases at V and 2 bases at J, with 12 bases between. Germline CDR1 and CDR2: SGHVS and FNYEAQ. This clone has only a few counts.

This receptor was obtained from a woman aged 45-65 years who had recovered from COVID-19. The chain employs TRBV7-6 and TRBJ1-4, with no clear D. Sequenced: PBMCs or T cells enriched from blood (not recorded which). Here the CDR3 reads CASSLEGGTNEKLFF. CDR3 nucleotide sequence: TGTGCCAGCAGCCTCGAGGGCGGGACTAATGAAAAACTGTTTTTT.